This section outlines one T cell receptor beta chain sequence together with its context. As yet, its antigen is unknown. The data belong to a study of cytomegalovirus exposure and HLA in healthy donors. Whole-study context: About 80 million unique TCRs from HLA-typed donors made up an early data release. Study-wide points: In a later analysis, donors in an Asian-associated ancestry cluster reportedly had fewer N-insertions in productive TCRs than the cohort mean.

Samples came from healthy bone marrow donors. PCR was performed using 60 Vbeta and 13 Jbeta primers. Produced via immunoSEQ multiplex PCR; TCRdb's table is partial and in-frame only. The profile shows approximately 180,000 clones, just under 80% of them singletons. The germline gives CDR1 GTSNPN, CDR2 SVGIG (reference sequence). After removal of 2 bases from V and 1 base from J, the junction contained 6 bases not matched to a gene. The CDR3 contains 15 residues. The sequence derives from a woman aged 45-60 years in good health and CMV-seropositive. The V gene is TRBV30, the J gene TRBJ2-5, with 8 bases identical to TRBD2. Source material: PBMCs. The CDR3 nucleotides are TGTGCCTGGAGTACCGGGGGGGCTTTCCAAGAGACCCAGTACTTC. Protein sequence: CAWSTGGAFQETQYF. The full variable domain, rest sourced from reference TRBV30 and TRBJ2-5, is SQTIHQWPATLVQPVGSPLSLECTVEGTSNPNLYWYRQAAGRGLQLLFYSVGIGQISSEVPQNLSASRPQDRQFILSSKKLLLSDSGFYLCAWSTGGAFQETQYFGPGTRLLVL.